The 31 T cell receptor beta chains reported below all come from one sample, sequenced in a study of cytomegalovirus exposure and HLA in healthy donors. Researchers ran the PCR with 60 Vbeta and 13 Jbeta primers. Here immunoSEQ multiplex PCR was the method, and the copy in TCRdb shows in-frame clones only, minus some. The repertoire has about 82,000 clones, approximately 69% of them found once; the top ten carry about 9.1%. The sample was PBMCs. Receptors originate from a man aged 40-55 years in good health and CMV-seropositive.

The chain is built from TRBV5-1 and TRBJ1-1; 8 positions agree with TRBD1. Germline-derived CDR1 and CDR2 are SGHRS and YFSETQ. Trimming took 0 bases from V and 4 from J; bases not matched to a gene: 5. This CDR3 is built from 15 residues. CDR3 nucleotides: TGCGCCAGCAGCTTGGGACAGGGGTTGGTCACTGAAGCTTTCTTT. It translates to CASSLGQGLVTEAFF.

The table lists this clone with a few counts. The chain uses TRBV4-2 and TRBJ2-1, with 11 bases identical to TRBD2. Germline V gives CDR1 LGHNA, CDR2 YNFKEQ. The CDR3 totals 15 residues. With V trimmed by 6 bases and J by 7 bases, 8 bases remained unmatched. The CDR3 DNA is TGTGCCAGCAGAGCGACTAGCGGGGAGTCTAATGAGCAGTTCTTC. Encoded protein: CASRATSGESNEQFF.

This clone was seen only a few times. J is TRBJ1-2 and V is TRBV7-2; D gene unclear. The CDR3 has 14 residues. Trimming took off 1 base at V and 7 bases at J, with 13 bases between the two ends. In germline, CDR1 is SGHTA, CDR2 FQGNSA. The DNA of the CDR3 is TGTGCCAGCAGCTTAGGGGTAGCGTTGTCTGGCTACACCTTC. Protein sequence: CASSLGVALSGYTF.

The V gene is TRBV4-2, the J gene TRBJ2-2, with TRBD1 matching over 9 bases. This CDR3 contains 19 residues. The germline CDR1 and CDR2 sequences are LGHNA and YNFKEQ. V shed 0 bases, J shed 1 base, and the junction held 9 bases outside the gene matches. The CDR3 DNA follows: TGTGCCAGCAGCCAAGAGAGGGTGGGGACAGGGCGGAACACCGGGGAGCTGTTTTTT. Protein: CASSQERVGTGRNTGELFF.

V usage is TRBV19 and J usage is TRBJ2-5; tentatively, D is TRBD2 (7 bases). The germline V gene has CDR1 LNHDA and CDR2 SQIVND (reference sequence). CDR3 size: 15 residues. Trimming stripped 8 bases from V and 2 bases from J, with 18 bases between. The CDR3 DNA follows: TGTGCCAGTGGTTCGTATCGGGGGGCGCAAGAGACCCAGTACTTC. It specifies CASGSYRGAQETQYF.

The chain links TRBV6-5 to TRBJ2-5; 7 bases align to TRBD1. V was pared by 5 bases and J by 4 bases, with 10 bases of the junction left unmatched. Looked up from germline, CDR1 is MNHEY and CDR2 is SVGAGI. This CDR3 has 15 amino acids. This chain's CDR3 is CASSRDRVQGETQYF. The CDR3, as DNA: TGTGCCAGCAGTAGAGACAGGGTACAAGGAGAGACCCAGTACTTC.

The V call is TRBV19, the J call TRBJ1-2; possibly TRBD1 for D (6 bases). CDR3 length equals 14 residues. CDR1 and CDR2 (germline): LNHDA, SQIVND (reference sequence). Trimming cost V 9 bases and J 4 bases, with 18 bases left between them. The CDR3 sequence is CASVGTSFLYGYTF. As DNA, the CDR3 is TGTGCCAGCGTCGGGACAAGTTTCCTCTATGGCTACACCTTC. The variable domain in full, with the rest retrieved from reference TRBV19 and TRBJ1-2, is DGGITQSPKYLFRKEGQNVTLSCEQNLNHDAMYWYRQDPGQGLRLIYYSQIVNDFQKGDIAEGYSVSREKKESFPLTVTSAQKNPTAFYLCASVGTSFLYGYTFGSGTRLTVV.

The CDR3 DNA sequence: TGCGCCAGCAGCCCCGGGACAGGGAACACTGAAGCTTTCTTT. It yields the protein CASSPGTGNTEAFF. The chain combines TRBV5-1 with TRBJ1-1; TRBD1 agrees at 8 bases. The CDR3 is 14 residues long. Unmatched junction bases numbered 3, after V lost 4 bases and J lost 1 base. The germline V gene encodes CDR1 SGHRS and CDR2 YFSETQ. Combining the CDR3 with reference TRBV5-1 and TRBJ1-1 gives the whole variable domain KAGVTQTPRYLIKTRGQQVTLSCSPISGHRSVSWYQQTPGQGLQFLFEYFSETQRNKGNFPGRFSGRQFSNSRSEMNVSTLELGDSALYLCASSPGTGNTEAFFGQGTRLTVV.

The CDR3 DNA reads as TGTGCCTGGAGTCGGAGACCCTCCAGGGTTCCCGGAAACACCATATATTTT. Its protein is CAWSRRPSRVPGNTIYF. The chain links TRBV30 to TRBJ1-3, with D possibly being TRBD1 (5 bases). The CDR3 loop spans 17 amino acids. Germline V CDR1 and CDR2: GTSNPN, SVGIG (reference sequence). The ends were cut back, 2 bases at V and 4 bases at J, with 21 bases in the middle.

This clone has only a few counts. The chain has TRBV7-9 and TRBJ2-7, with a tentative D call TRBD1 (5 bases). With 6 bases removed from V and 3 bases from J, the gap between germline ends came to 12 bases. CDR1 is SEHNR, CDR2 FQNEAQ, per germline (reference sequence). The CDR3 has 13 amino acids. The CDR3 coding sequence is TGTGCCAGCAGAGGGCAGGGCCTCTACGAGCAGTACTTC. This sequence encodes CASRGQGLYEQYF. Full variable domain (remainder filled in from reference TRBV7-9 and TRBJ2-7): DTGVSQNPRHKITKRGQNVTFRCDPISEHNRLYWYRQTLGQGPEFLTYFQNEAQLEKSRLLSDRFSAERPKGSFSTLEIQRTEQGDSAMYLCASRGQGLYEQYFGPGTRLTVT.

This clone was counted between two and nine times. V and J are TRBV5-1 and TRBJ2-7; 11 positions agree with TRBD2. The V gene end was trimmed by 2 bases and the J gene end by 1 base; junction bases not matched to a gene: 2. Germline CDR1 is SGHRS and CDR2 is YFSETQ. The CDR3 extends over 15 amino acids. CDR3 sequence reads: CASSFGTSGSYEQYF. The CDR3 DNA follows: TGCGCCAGCAGCTTTGGGACTAGCGGTTCCTACGAGCAGTACTTC.

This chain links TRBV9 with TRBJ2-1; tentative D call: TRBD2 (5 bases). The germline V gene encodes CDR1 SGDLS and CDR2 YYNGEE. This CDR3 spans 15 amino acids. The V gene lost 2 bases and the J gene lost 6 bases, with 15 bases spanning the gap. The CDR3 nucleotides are TGTGCCAGCAGCGTTGAGGACTCAGTACGCAATGAGCAGTTCTTC. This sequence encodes CASSVEDSVRNEQFF.

For the CDR3, the DNA is TGTGCCTCTGCGGCTCCGTGGGGGGGCTACGATCAGCCCCAGCATTTT. This gives the protein CASAAPWGGYDQPQHF. V gene TRBV19 combines with J gene TRBJ1-5; D perhaps matches TRBD1 (6 bases). V was clipped by 11 bases and J by 5 bases, with 25 bases between them. CDR3 size: 16 residues. CDR1 is LNHDA, CDR2 SQIVND, per germline (reference sequence).

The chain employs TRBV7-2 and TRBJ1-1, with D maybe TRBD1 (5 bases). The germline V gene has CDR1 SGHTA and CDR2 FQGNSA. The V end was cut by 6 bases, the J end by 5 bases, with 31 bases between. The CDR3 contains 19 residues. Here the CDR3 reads CASRPSDGRVSSLITEAFF. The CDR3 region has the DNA TGTGCCAGCAGACCTTCGGACGGCAGGGTCTCTTCTCTGATTACTGAAGCTTTCTTT. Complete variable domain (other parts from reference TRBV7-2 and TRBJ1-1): GAGVSQSPSNKVTEKGKDVELRCDPISGHTALYWYRQSLGQGLEFLIYFQGNSAPDKSGLPSDRFSAERTGGSVSTLTIQRTQQEDSAVYLCASRPSDGRVSSLITEAFFGQGTRLTVV.

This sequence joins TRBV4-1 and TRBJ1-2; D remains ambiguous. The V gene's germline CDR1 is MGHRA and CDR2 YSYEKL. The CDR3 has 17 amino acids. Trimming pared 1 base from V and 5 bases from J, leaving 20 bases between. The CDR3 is CASSQGIPLAPLYGYTF. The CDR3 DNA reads TGCGCCAGCAGCCAAGGTATCCCGCTCGCACCCCTATATGGCTACACCTTC.

In nucleotides, the CDR3 is TGTGCCAGCAGCGTAGAGCCTAGCGGGGGCCAGTTCTTC. Translated, it gives CASSVEPSGGQFF. The chain employs TRBV9 and TRBJ2-1; 10 positions agree with TRBD2. The CDR3 runs to 13 residues. The germline CDR1 and CDR2 sequences are SGDLS and YYNGEE. The junction had 4 bases not matched to a gene; V was cut back by 0 bases and J by 13 bases.

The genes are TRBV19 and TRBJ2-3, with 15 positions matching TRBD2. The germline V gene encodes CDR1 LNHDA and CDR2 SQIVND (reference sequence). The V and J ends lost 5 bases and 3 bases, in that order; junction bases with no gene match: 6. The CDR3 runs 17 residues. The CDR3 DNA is TGTGCCAGTAGTCGGACTAGCGGGGGGGCCGGGACAGATACGCAGTATTTT. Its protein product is CASSRTSGGAGTDTQYF.

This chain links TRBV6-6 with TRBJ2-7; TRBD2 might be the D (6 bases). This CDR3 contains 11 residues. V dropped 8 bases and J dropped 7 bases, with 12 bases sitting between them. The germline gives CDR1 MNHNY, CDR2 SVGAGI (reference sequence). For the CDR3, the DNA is TGTGCCAGCTGGGAGGAGGGTGAGCAGTACTTC. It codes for CASWEEGEQYF.

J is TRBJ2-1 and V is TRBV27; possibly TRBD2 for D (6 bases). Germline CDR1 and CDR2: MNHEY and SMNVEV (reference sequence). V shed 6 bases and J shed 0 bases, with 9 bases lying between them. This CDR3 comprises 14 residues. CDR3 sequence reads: CASRGGSSYNEQFF. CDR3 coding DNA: TGTGCCAGCAGAGGAGGGAGCTCCTACAATGAGCAGTTCTTC.

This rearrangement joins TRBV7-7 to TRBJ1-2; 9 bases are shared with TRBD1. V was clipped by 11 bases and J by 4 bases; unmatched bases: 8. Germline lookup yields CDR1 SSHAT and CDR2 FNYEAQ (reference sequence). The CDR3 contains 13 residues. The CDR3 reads CAGRTGQGYGYTF. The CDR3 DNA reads TGTGCCGGACGAACGGGACAGGGCTATGGCTACACCTTC.

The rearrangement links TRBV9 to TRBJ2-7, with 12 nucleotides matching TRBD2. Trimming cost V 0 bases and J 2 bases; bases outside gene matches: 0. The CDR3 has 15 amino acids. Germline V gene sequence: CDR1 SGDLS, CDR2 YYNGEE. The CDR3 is CASSVASGGAYEQYF. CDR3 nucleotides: TGTGCCAGCAGCGTAGCTAGCGGGGGGGCCTACGAGCAGTACTTC.

CDR3 in DNA: TGTGCCAGTAGTATAGACGGGAGACCCTACAATGAGCAGTTCTTC. Amino acid sequence: CASSIDGRPYNEQFF. The chain joins TRBV19 to TRBJ2-1; TRBD2 might be the D (6 bases). This CDR3 spans 15 amino acids. Trimming shortened V by 0 bases and J by 2 bases, and 8 bases separated the two germline ends. CDR1 and CDR2 (germline): LNHDA, SQIVND (reference sequence). Full variable domain (outside the CDR3, taken from reference TRBV19 and TRBJ2-1): DGGITQSPKYLFRKEGQNVTLSCEQNLNHDAMYWYRQDPGQGLRLIYYSQIVNDFQKGDIAEGYSVSREKKESFPLTVTSAQKNPTAFYLCASSIDGRPYNEQFFGPGTRLTVL.

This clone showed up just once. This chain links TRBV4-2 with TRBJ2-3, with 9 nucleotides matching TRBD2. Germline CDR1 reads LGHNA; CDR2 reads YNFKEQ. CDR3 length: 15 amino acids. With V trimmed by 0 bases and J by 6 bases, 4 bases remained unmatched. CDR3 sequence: CASSQDLAGVDTQYF. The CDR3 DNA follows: TGTGCCAGCAGCCAAGACTTAGCGGGGGTTGATACGCAGTATTTT.

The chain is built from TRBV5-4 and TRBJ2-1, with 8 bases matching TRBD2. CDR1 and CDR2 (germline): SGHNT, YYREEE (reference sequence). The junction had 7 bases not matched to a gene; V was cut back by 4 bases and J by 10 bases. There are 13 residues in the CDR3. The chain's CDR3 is CASSPPGGVEQFF. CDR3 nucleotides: TGTGCCAGCAGCCCACCCGGGGGGGTAGAGCAGTTCTTC. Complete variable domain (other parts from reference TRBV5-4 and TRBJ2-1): ETGVTQSPTHLIKTRGQQVTLRCSSQSGHNTVSWYQQALGQGPQFIFQYYREEENGRGNFPPRFSGLQFPNYSSELNVNALELDDSALYLCASSPPGGVEQFFGPGTRLTVL.

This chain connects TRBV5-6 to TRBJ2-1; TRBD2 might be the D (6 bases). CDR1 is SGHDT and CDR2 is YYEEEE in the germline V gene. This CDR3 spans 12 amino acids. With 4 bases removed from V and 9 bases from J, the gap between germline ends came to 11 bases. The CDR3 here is CASSPMGGEQFF. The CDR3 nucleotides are TGTGCCAGCAGCCCCATGGGGGGTGAGCAGTTCTTC. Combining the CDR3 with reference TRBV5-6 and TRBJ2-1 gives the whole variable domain DAGVTQSPTHLIKTRGQQVTLRCSPKSGHDTVSWYQQALGQGPQFIFQYYEEEERQRGNFPDRFSGHQFPNYSSELNVNALLLGDSALYLCASSPMGGEQFFGPGTRLTVL.

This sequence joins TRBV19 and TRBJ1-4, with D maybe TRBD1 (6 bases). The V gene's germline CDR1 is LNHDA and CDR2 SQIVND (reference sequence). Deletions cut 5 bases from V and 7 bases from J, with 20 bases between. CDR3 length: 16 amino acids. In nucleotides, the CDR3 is TGTGCCAGTAGTCCCGGACGTAACACCAGGGGTGAAAAACTGTTTTTT. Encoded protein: CASSPGRNTRGEKLFF.

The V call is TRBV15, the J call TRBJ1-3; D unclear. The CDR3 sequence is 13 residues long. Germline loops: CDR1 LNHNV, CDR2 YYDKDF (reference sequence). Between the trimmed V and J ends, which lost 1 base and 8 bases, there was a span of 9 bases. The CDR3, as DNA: TGTGCCACCAGCAGAGTTATATCGGACACCATATATTTT. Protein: CATSRVISDTIYF.

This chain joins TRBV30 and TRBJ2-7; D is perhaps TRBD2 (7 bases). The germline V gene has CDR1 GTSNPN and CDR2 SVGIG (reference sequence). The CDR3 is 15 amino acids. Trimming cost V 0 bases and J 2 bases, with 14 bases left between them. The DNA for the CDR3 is TGTGCCTGGAGTGTTGGGGGGGCCATAACCTACGAGCAGTACTTC. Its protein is CAWSVGGAITYEQYF.

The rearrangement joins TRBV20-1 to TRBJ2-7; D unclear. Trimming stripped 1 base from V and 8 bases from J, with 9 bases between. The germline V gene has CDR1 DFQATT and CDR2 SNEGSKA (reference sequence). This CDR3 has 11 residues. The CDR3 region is CSARAPAKQYF. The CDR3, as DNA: TGCAGTGCTAGAGCCCCCGCGAAGCAGTACTTC.

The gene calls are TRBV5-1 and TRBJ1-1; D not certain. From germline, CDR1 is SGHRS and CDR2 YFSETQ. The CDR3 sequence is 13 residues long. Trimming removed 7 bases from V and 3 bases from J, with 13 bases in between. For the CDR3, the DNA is TGCGCCAGCGGCCTGGACGGTTACACTGAAGCTTTCTTT. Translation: CASGLDGYTEAFF. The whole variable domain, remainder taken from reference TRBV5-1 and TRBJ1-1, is KAGVTQTPRYLIKTRGQQVTLSCSPISGHRSVSWYQQTPGQGLQFLFEYFSETQRNKGNFPGRFSGRQFSNSRSEMNVSTLELGDSALYLCASGLDGYTEAFFGQGTRLTVV.

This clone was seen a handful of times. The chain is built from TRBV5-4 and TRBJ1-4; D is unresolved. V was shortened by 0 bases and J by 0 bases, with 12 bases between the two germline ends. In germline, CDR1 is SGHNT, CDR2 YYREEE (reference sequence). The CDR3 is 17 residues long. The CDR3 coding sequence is TGTGCCAGCAGCTTGGGCGGATCACCTTCAACTAATGAAAAACTGTTTTTT. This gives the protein CASSLGGSPSTNEKLFF.